This is a list of T cell receptor beta chains from one sample in a study of blood T cell repertoires in COVID-19. Clones were sequenced by immunoSEQ multiplex PCR, and TCRdb holds only the in-frame ones, with some missing. The data contain 200,000 to 250,000 clones, 80% to 90% of them seen just once; the ten biggest clones take up 6.5% to 9%. Sequencing was carried out using peripheral blood. These receptors came from a woman aged 50 to 60 with active or convalescent COVID-19. Both conserved end residues are trimmed from each CDR3.

J,V,CDR3
TRBJ1-5,TRBV2,ASSEESRGLGNQPQH
TRBJ1-5,TRBV18,ASSPSTGQAQPQH
TRBJ1-4,TRBV30,AWSVAGTGEGKLF
TRBJ1-1,TRBV11-2,ASSLWGVNTEAF
TRBJ1-5,TRBV24-1,ATSDSQSGLLNQPQH
TRBJ1-2,TRBV19,ASTPQVGGGYGYT
TRBJ1-1,TRBV11-2,ASSSTDGMNTEAF
TRBJ2-7,TRBV9,ASSVGGGLSYEQY
TRBJ2-1,TRBV5-1,ASSRSGAYNEQF
TRBJ2-7,TRBV28,ASSHLAVGSYEQY
TRBJ2-5,TRBV6-1,ASSEGTGLSRGETQY
TRBJ1-1,TRBV29-1,SVEVGTAGTEAF
TRBJ2-6,TRBV5-1,ASGSRRGQGSGANVLT
TRBJ2-2,TRBV15,ATSRAGHHNTGELF
TRBJ1-3,TRBV3-1/TRBV3-2,ASSYGLDSGNTIY
TRBJ2-2,TRBV24-1,ATSDAGKNTGELF
TRBJ1-5,TRBV7-9,ASSLAGHNQPQH
TRBJ1-5,TRBV2,AGSGGGNQPQH
TRBJ2-2,TRBV7-3,ASSLNSRNTGELF
TRBJ2-1,TRBV5-1,ASSSGQSYNEQF
TRBJ2-2,TRBV9,ASSVVGTGGYTGELF
TRBJ2-5,TRBV7-3,ASSLGAGYQETQY
TRBJ1-2,TRBV7-9,ASSLEGQTYGYT
TRBJ2-5,TRBV2,ASRWGDKETQY
TRBJ2-5,TRBV7-9,ASSLFPIGQGETQY
TRBJ2-7,TRBV29-1,SVVSGGLQSEQY
TRBJ2-1,TRBV4-1,ASSQALGGYNEQF
TRBJ1-1,TRBV7-2,ASSQSWGPNTEAF
TRBJ2-7,TRBV6-5,AAGRGRIYEQY
TRBJ1-1,TRBV18,ASSPGTGTEAF
TRBJ2-3,TRBV7-2,ASSPASGVTDTQY
TRBJ2-3,TRBV9,ASSAGGPDTQY
TRBJ1-3,TRBV7-8,ASSPPSAGRGVGNTIY